This paragraph covers one T cell receptor (beta chain) sequence. Its target is unknown. This sample was taken from a study of long-term antiretroviral therapy in people with HIV. Study-wide results and limits: Repertoires from HIV showed CDR3 length ranges narrower than those of controls. Following ART, diversity rose but still fell short of transplant donor controls.

It was version v3.0 of the immunoSEQ assay that was run at survey level. Profiling relied on immunoSEQ multiplex PCR, and the TCRdb table lists in-frame clones only, not all of them. The table lists about 15,000 clones, roughly four fifths of them singletons. This TCR came from a man in his forties or fifties with HIV. Material: unsorted PBMCs, obtained just before starting antiretroviral therapy.

CDR3 protein: CASSLAGEKLFF. In DNA, the CDR3 is TGTGCCAGCAGCCTAGCTGGTGAAAAACTGTTTTTT. This sequence joins TRBV4-2 and TRBJ1-4; D call uncertain. V was trimmed by 4 bases and J by 7 bases, leaving 7 bases between them. The CDR3 has 12 amino acids. CDR1 and CDR2 (germline): LGHNA, YNFKEQ.